The entry that follows covers one T cell receptor (beta chain) sequence. Its antigen is currently unknown. The sample belongs to a study of cytotoxic CD8 clonotypes in ibrutinib-treated CLL. The overall study: The taking of response samples occurred after a median roughly 12 months of treatment, with a range of 6 to 36.

Notes on the study in general: At baseline, clonality was higher than in age-matched healthy donors and correlated with CD8+ counts.

CDR1 is MNHNS and CDR2 is SASEGT in the germline V gene. CDR3 length: 17 residues. V dropped 0 bases and J dropped 7 bases, with 18 bases sitting between them. Clones were read by immunoSEQ multiplex PCR, and TCRdb kept only the in-frame ones, dropping some. Counted here are 65,000 to 95,000 clones, just over 85% occurring once; the ten biggest clones make up under 7%. The source of this sequence is a human donor with chronic lymphocytic leukemia. The rearrangement uses TRBV6-1 and TRBJ1-4; D is possibly TRBD1 (5 bases). The input for sequencing was PBMCs, taken before ibrutinib treatment. The CDR3 loop reads CASSEAHGQGRGEKLFF. The DNA of the CDR3 is TGTGCCAGCAGTGAAGCACACGGGCAGGGTCGAGGTGAAAAACTGTTTTTT.